The 14 T cell receptor beta chains below come from one sample, sequenced in a study of T cell repertoires in cytomegalovirus infection. Each CDR3 protein gets one entry after TCRdb re-called the reads with MiXCR. The data hold 150,000 or so distinct CDR3 sequences, with 30% to 40% observed a single time. The antigens for these receptors are not known. The starting material was CD8+ T cells from cultured PBMCs, obtained from culture after CMV antigen stimulation. These receptors all come from a human donor in good health (CMV status not recorded). Some clones in this sample may be carry-over from other donors' samples.

CDR3 in amino acids: CASSLSSGADNEQFF. The CDR3 nucleotides read TGTGCCAGCAGTTTATCCAGTGGAGCAGACAATGAGCAGTTCTTC. The chain combines TRBV28 with TRBJ2-1; D unclear. Per the germline V gene, CDR1 is MDHEN and CDR2 is SYDVKM. V dropped 1 base and J dropped 5 bases, with 12 bases sitting between them. The length of the CDR3 is 15 residues.

The chain couples TRBV4-1 to TRBJ2-3; TRBD2 matches 7 bases. The CDR3 is 16 residues long. After removal of 1 base from V and 3 bases from J, the junction contained 7 bases not matched to a gene. Looked up from germline, CDR1 is MGHRA and CDR2 is YSYEKL. The CDR3 nucleotides are TGCGCCAGCAGCCAAGCCAGCGGGGTAACTACAGATACGCAGTATTTT. It yields the protein CASSQASGVTTDTQYF.

The chain has TRBV7-9 and TRBJ2-1; the match to TRBD1 covers 7 bases. Trimming cost V 2 bases and J 4 bases; bases outside gene matches: 8. The CDR3 length is 16 residues. Germline-derived CDR1 and CDR2 are SEHNR and FQNEAQ (reference sequence). Written as DNA, the CDR3 is TGTGCCAGCAGCTTACTCGACAGGGAACTTTACAATGAGCAGTTCTTC. It is translated as CASSLLDRELYNEQFF.

This clonotype occurred many times. V usage is TRBV20-1 and J usage is TRBJ2-1; 16 nucleotides agree with TRBD2. Trimming at V came to 6 bases and at J to 7 bases, leaving 9 bases not matched to a gene. Germline assignment: CDR1 DFQATT and CDR2 SNEGSKA (reference sequence). This CDR3 is built from 16 residues. CDR3 DNA: TGCAGTGCCACCGGGACTAGCGGGGGGGCTCGAAATGAGCAGTTCTTC. Translated, it gives CSATGTSGGARNEQFF.

This clonotype was seen a handful of times. The chain carries TRBV7-3 and TRBJ1-1; D is undetermined. The CDR3 extends over 14 amino acids. CDR1 and CDR2 (germline): SGHTA, FQGTGA. With 5 bases removed from V and 0 bases from J, the gap between germline ends came to 10 bases. Written as DNA, the CDR3 is TGTGCCAGCAGCCCTACAGATATGAACACTGAAGCTTTCTTT. The encoded protein is CASSPTDMNTEAFF. Full variable domain (rest looked up from reference TRBV7-3 and TRBJ1-1): GAGVSQTPSNKVTEKGKYVELRCDPISGHTALYWYRQSLGQGPEFLIYFQGTGAADDSGLPNDRFFAVRPEGSVSTLKIQRTERGDSAVYLCASSPTDMNTEAFFGQGTRLTVV.

This clonotype was found a few times. V is TRBV11-2 and J is TRBJ2-7, with D uncertain. The V gene lost 0 bases and the J gene lost 0 bases, with 9 bases spanning the gap. The V gene's germline CDR1 is SGHAT and CDR2 FQNNGV. This CDR3 is 15 amino acids long. The CDR3, as DNA: TGTGCCAGCAGCTTAGAGACGGCGAGCTCCTACGAGCAGTACTTC. Protein sequence: CASSLETASSYEQYF.

The rearrangement joins TRBV5-6 to TRBJ1-2; 7 nucleotides line up with TRBD1. The CDR3 extends over 15 amino acids. V lost 4 bases to trimming and J lost 4 bases; unmatched junction nucleotides: 10. Germline CDR1 and CDR2: SGHDT and YYEEEE. CDR3 nucleotide sequence: TGTGCCAGCAGCGACAGGGCCGTTCTCAGCTATGGCTACACCTTC. It translates to CASSDRAVLSYGYTF.

In this sample, this clonotype turned up many times. The rearrangement links TRBV4-2 to TRBJ2-1, with a tentative D call TRBD2 (6 bases). The germline gives CDR1 LGHNA, CDR2 YNFKEQ. Trimming left V 4 bases short and J 6 bases short, with 25 bases between. The CDR3 runs to 18 residues. This CDR3 is CASSPSLYSGTPGNEQFF. CDR3 nucleotide sequence: TGTGCCAGCAGCCCCAGCTTGTATAGCGGAACCCCTGGCAATGAGCAGTTCTTC.

This clonotype occurred a few times. The chain employs TRBV7-6 and TRBJ2-5; a possible D gene is TRBD2 (6 bases). The CDR3 contains 18 residues. Between the trimmed V and J ends, which lost 5 bases and 1 base, there was a span of 23 bases. Germline V gene lookup returns CDR1 SGHVS and CDR2 FNYEAQ. The CDR3 spells CASSVMTRGFLSQETQYF. The DNA of the CDR3 is TGTGCCAGCAGCGTAATGACACGGGGGTTTCTCTCCCAAGAGACCCAGTACTTC.

This clonotype was detected once. One junction end does not reproduce the germline sequence, and a read error may be involved. This chain connects TRBV4-1 to TRBJ2-1; D gene ambiguous. This CDR3 spans 16 amino acids. Per germline, CDR1 MGHRA and CDR2 YSYEKL. CDR3 bases: TGCGCCAGCAGCCAAGAACGGGCTCCCACAAGGAATGTGCAGTTCTTC. Translating it yields CASSQERAPTRNVQFF.

This clonotype was detected a few times. The V and J genes are TRBV4-1 and TRBJ2-2; D is unclear. The CDR3 contains 14 residues. Trimming cost V 0 bases and J 7 bases, with 9 bases left between them. Germline V gene lookup returns CDR1 MGHRA and CDR2 YSYEKL. This chain's CDR3 is CASSQDRTLGELFF. The CDR3 region has the DNA TGCGCCAGCAGCCAAGATCGGACCCTCGGGGAGCTGTTTTTT.

V gene TRBV4-1 combines with J gene TRBJ1-1; D possibly corresponds to TRBD1 (5 bases). Trimming pared 5 bases from V and 4 bases from J, leaving 17 bases between. Per germline, CDR1 MGHRA and CDR2 YSYEKL. There are 15 residues in the CDR3. The CDR3 protein is CASSAPLGAGTEAFF. Here the CDR3 DNA reads TGCGCCAGCAGCGCGCCCCTCGGGGCCGGCACTGAAGCTTTCTTT.

In this sample, this clonotype turned up a few times. The rearrangement uses TRBV7-8 and TRBJ2-3; 8 positions match TRBD2. Germline assignment: CDR1 SGHVS and CDR2 FQNEAQ. After removal of 0 bases from V and 1 base from J, the junction contained 6 bases not matched to a gene. This CDR3 region has 17 residues. CDR3 DNA sequence: TGTGCCAGCAGCTTAGCGGCTCGGGGGGGGGGCACAGATACGCAGTATTTT. Residues: CASSLAARGGGTDTQYF.

The chain combines TRBV7-9 with TRBJ2-7; D is unresolved. The CDR3 runs 16 residues. The V gene's germline CDR1 is SEHNR and CDR2 FQNEAQ (reference sequence). With 5 bases removed from V and 4 bases from J, the gap between germline ends came to 21 bases. CDR3 sequence (DNA): TGTGCCAGCAGCCCTCCAGAGGCCGGCAGGTCTTACGAGCAGTACTTC. Translation: CASSPPEAGRSYEQYF.